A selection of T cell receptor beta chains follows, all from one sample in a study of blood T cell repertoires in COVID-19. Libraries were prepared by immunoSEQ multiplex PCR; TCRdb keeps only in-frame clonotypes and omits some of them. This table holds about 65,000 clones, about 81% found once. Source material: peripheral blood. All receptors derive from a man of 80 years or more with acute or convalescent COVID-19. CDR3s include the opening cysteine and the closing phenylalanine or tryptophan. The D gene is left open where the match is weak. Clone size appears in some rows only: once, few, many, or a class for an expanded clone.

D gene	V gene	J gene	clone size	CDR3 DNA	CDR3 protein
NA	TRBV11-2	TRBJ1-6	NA	TGTGCCAGCAGCCCCGGCAGGGACTATAATTCACCCCTCCACTTT	CASSPGRDYNSPLHF
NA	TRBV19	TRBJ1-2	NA	TGTGCCACCCAGAGGACAGACCACTATGGCTACACCTTC	CATQRTDHYGYTF
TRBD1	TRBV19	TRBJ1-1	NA	TGTGCCAGTAGTACCTACAGACAGGGGGCTAGGAACACTGAAGCTTTCTTT	CASSTYRQGARNTEAFF
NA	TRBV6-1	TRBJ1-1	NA	TGTGCCAGCAGTGAAAGTCCCGGGTACACTGAAGCTTTCTTT	CASSESPGYTEAFF
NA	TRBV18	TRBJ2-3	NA	TGTGCCAGCTCACCACCGTGGGGCTTGACAGATACGCAGTATTTT	CASSPPWGLTDTQYF
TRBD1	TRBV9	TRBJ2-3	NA	TGTGCCAGCAGCACGTACAGGGGGCGCACAGATACGCAGTATTTT	CASSTYRGRTDTQYF
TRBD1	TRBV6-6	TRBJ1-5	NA	TGTGCCAGCAGGGACAGGGGTAGCAATCAGCCCCAGCATTTT	CASRDRGSNQPQHF
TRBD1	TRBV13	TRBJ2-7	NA	TGTGCCAGCAGCTCACGAGGACAGGGAGGCGAGCAGTACTTC	CASSSRGQGGEQYF
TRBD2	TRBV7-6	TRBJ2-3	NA	TGTGCCAGCAGCCAATTAGCGGGGGGCGGGGCGGATACGCAGTATTTT	CASSQLAGGGADTQYF
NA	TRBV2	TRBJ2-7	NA	TGTGCCAGTCACCCCCAGATGGCAGTCTCCTACGAGCAGTACTTC	CASHPQMAVSYEQYF
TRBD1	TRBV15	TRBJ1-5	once	TGTGCCACCAGCGCCCGACAGGGGCTTCTTAGCAATCAGCCCCAGCATTTT	CATSARQGLLSNQPQHF
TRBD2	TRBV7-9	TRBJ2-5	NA	TGTGCCAGCAGCCCCGGGACTAGCGGGGGGGCCGGTGAGACCCAGTACTTC	CASSPGTSGGAGETQYF
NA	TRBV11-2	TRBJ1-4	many	TGTGCCAGCAGCTTGGAGATGGGGGGGATCGGACACGATGAAAAACTGTTTTTT	CASSLEMGGIGHDEKLFF
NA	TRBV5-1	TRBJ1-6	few	TGCGCCAGCAGCTTGGGACAGAGCTCCTCGGCGATGTCACCCCTCCACTTT	CASSLGQSSSAMSPLHF
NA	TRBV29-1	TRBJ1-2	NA	TGCAGCGTTGAAGGGAGAGGGAACTATGGCTACACCTTC	CSVEGRGNYGYTF
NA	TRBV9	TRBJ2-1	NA	TGTGCCAGCAGCGTAGCTAGTTCCCTCTACAATGAGCAGTTCTTC	CASSVASSLYNEQFF
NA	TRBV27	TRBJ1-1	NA	TGTGCCAGCAGCGAACAGCGGGGATTGAACACTGAAGCTTTCTTT	CASSEQRGLNTEAFF
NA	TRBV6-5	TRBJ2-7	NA	TGTGCCAGCAGTTACGGACACCACTACGAGCAGTACTTC	CASSYGHHYEQYF
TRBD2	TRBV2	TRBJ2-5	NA	TGTGCCAGCACGGCCAGCGGGGCGTACCAAGAGACCCAGTACTTC	CASTASGAYQETQYF
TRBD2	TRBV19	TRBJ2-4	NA	TGTGCCAGTAGTAGGGTAGCGGGGGGGCAGGCCAAAAACATTCAGTACTTC	CASSRVAGGQAKNIQYF
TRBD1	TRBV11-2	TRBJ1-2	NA	TGTGCCAGCAAGTCGACAGGGACCAACTATGGCTACACCTTC	CASKSTGTNYGYTF
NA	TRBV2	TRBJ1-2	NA	TGTGCCAGCAGTGTCACGACTATCTCCAACTATGGCTACACCTTC	CASSVTTISNYGYTF
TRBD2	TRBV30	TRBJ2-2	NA	TGTGCCTGGAGTGTAGCGGGGTCGGCCGGGGAGCTGTTTTTT	CAWSVAGSAGELFF
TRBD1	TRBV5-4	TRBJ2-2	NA	TGTGCCAGCAGCAACGTGGGACAGGGGAACACCGGGGAGCTGTTTTTT	CASSNVGQGNTGELFF